Shown below are 32 T cell receptor beta chains from a single sample sequenced in a study of blood T cell repertoires in COVID-19. This table comes from immunoSEQ multiplex PCR, and its TCRdb copy is limited to in-frame clones, with some not included. Here the sample spans fewer than 500,000 clones, about 89% being singletons. Specimen: peripheral blood. These receptors were obtained from a woman aged 25-40 years with acute or convalescent COVID-19.

J is TRBJ2-3 and V is TRBV7-7; TRBD2 matches 11 bases. Unmatched junction bases numbered 1, after V lost 2 bases and J lost 3 bases. This CDR3 region has 15 residues. Germline V lookup: CDR1 SSHAT, CDR2 FNYEAQ (reference sequence). CDR3 residues: CASSLSSGGTDTQYF. The CDR3 DNA sequence: TGTGCCAGCAGCTTATCTAGCGGGGGGACAGATACGCAGTATTTT.

The genes are TRBV6-4 and TRBJ1-3; possible D gene TRBD1, 5 bases. V was shortened by 8 bases and J by 0 bases, with 11 bases between the two germline ends. The CDR3 sequence is 14 residues long. From germline, CDR1 is MRHNA and CDR2 SNTAGT. CDR3: CASPGGASGNTIYF. The CDR3 coding sequence is TGTGCCAGCCCCGGAGGGGCCTCTGGAAACACCATATATTTT.

V usage is TRBV5-1 and J usage is TRBJ2-2; unclear D gene. The V and J ends lost 2 bases and 4 bases respectively, with 9 bases between them. CDR1 and CDR2 (germline): SGHRS, YFSETQ. The CDR3 loop spans 14 amino acids. The CDR3 reads CASSFGDSTGELFF. The CDR3 nucleotides are TGCGCCAGCAGCTTTGGTGACTCCACCGGGGAGCTGTTTTTT.

The chain uses TRBV6-5 and TRBJ1-6; no clear D. CDR1 and CDR2 (germline): MNHEY, SVGAGI. Deletions cut 2 bases from V and 6 bases from J, with 8 bases between. There are 14 residues in the CDR3. In DNA form, the CDR3 reads TGTGCCAGCAGTTACGGGCGTCTTAATTCACCCCTCCACTTT. Its translation is CASSYGRLNSPLHF.

V usage is TRBV7-3 and J usage is TRBJ2-1; possibly TRBD2 for D (6 bases). This CDR3 is built from 15 residues. The ends were cut back, 5 bases at V and 6 bases at J, with 17 bases in the middle. The germline CDR1 and CDR2 sequences are SGHTA and FQGTGA. The CDR3 here is CASSANSGDINEQFF. For the CDR3, the DNA is TGTGCCAGCAGCGCAAATAGCGGAGATATCAATGAGCAGTTCTTC.

This clone was observed a single time. This chain uses TRBV20-1 with TRBJ1-4; 7 nucleotides line up with TRBD1. Germline V gives CDR1 DFQATT, CDR2 SNEGSKA (reference sequence). The CDR3 is 17 residues long. With 3 bases clipped from V and 8 bases from J, the junction kept 18 bases outside the gene matches. CDR3: CSASGRGSLMGKEKLFF. CDR3 nucleotide sequence: TGCAGTGCTAGTGGCAGGGGGTCTTTAATGGGGAAAGAAAAACTGTTTTTT.

The chain couples TRBV6-1 to TRBJ2-1, with TRBD1 identical over 11 bases. J lost 2 bases, V lost 4 bases, and 7 bases had no gene match. This CDR3 is 17 amino acids long. Germline-derived CDR1 and CDR2 are MNHNS and SASEGT. The CDR3 nucleotides are TGTGCCAGCAGTGGTAAGCCGGGACAGGGGGCCTACAATGAGCAGTTCTTC. It yields the protein CASSGKPGQGAYNEQFF.

In this sample, this clone turned up a few times. The chain recombines TRBV5-1 with TRBJ2-7; D perhaps matches TRBD1 (5 bases). V was pared by 0 bases and J by 5 bases, with 9 bases between. Germline V gives CDR1 SGHRS, CDR2 YFSETQ. This CDR3 contains 13 residues. CDR3 sequence: CASSLEGWNEQYF. The CDR3 DNA is TGCGCCAGCAGCTTGGAGGGGTGGAACGAGCAGTACTTC.

The gene calls are TRBV28 and TRBJ2-1, with 10 nucleotides matching TRBD2. CDR1 and CDR2 (germline): MDHEN, SYDVKM. With 8 bases clipped from V and 3 bases from J, the junction kept 1 base outside the gene matches. There are 13 residues in the CDR3. This CDR3 is CASRLAGYNEQFF. The CDR3, as DNA: TGTGCCAGCCGACTAGCGGGCTACAATGAGCAGTTCTTC.

The rearrangement joins TRBV19 to TRBJ2-7; possibly TRBD1 for D (5 bases). The germline gives CDR1 LNHDA, CDR2 SQIVND (reference sequence). This CDR3 is built from 14 residues. The V end was cut by 4 bases, the J end by 4 bases, with 14 bases between. CDR3 loop: CASSTPTAGYEQYF. For the CDR3, the DNA is TGTGCCAGTAGTACCCCGACAGCTGGATACGAGCAGTACTTC.

The chain couples TRBV4-2 to TRBJ2-5; 10 bases align to TRBD2. CDR3 length: 17 residues. With V trimmed by 5 bases and J by 2 bases, 11 bases remained unmatched. Germline assignment: CDR1 LGHNA and CDR2 YNFKEQ. The CDR3 here is CASSTTPSGGAQETQYF. In DNA form, the CDR3 reads TGTGCCAGCAGCACAACCCCTAGCGGGGGAGCACAAGAGACCCAGTACTTC.

The J gene is TRBJ2-2, the V gene TRBV9; D unclear. CDR1 SGDLS and CDR2 YYNGEE come from the germline V gene. V was cut by 4 bases and J by 8 bases, with 12 bases left in between. This CDR3 comprises 13 residues. The CDR3 DNA reads as TGTGCCAGCAGCCCGCAATCACAGGGGGAGCTGTTTTTT. Its translation: CASSPQSQGELFF.

This chain connects TRBV5-4 to TRBJ1-1, with TRBD1 matching 7 bases. The germline CDR1 and CDR2 sequences are SGHNT and YYREEE (reference sequence). The CDR3 runs 15 residues. V trimming: 2 bases; J trimming: 1 base; junction bases outside the gene matches: 5. The CDR3 reads CASSLPGQPNTEAFF. DNA of the CDR3: TGTGCCAGCAGCTTACCGGGACAGCCGAACACTGAAGCTTTCTTT.

The CDR3 DNA reads as TGCGCCAGCAGCCAACCAGGGAAAGAGACCCAGTACTTC. Its translation: CASSQPGKETQYF. This rearrangement joins TRBV4-1 to TRBJ2-5; weak D call: TRBD1 (5 bases). V was shortened by 2 bases and J by 3 bases, with 7 bases between the two germline ends. This CDR3 is built from 13 residues. CDR1 is MGHRA and CDR2 is YSYEKL in the germline V gene.

The V gene is TRBV2, the J gene TRBJ2-7; D is possibly TRBD1 (5 bases). V lost 7 bases and J lost 2, with 12 bases in between. Germline CDR1 is SNHLY and CDR2 is FYNNEI. The CDR3 is made up of 13 amino acids. DNA of the CDR3: TGTGCCAGCAATCCCCACAGGCCCTACGAGCAGTACTTC. Protein: CASNPHRPYEQYF.

The J gene is TRBJ2-2, the V gene TRBV28; 8 bases are shared with TRBD2. The CDR3 covers 15 residues. In germline, CDR1 is MDHEN, CDR2 SYDVKM. The ends lost 8 bases at V and 2 bases at J; junction bases unmatched: 7. CDR3 DNA sequence: TGTGCCAGCCGCCCCCGGGGGGGCAACACCGGGGAGCTGTTTTTT. Encoded protein: CASRPRGGNTGELFF.

A single count supports this clone. J is TRBJ1-2 and V is TRBV24-1, with 9 bases lining up with TRBD1. Germline V gene lookup returns CDR1 KGHDR and CDR2 SFDVKD. The CDR3 consists of 14 residues. Germline trimming cut 4 bases from V and 6 bases from J; bases unmatched to any gene: 5. CDR3 bases: TGTGCCACCAGTGACCCGGGACAGGGAAATGGCTACACCTTC. Protein: CATSDPGQGNGYTF.

The chain combines TRBV6-5 with TRBJ1-2; 8 bases match TRBD1. After removal of 7 bases from V and 4 bases from J, the junction contained 11 bases not matched to a gene. Germline loops: CDR1 MNHEY, CDR2 SVGAGI. CDR3 size: 15 residues. The CDR3 DNA is TGTGCCAGCAACGAAGGGACAGGAAACGCCTATGGCTACACCTTC. It encodes CASNEGTGNAYGYTF.

This clone has only one observation. The chain couples TRBV4-1 to TRBJ2-1; 8 nucleotides agree with TRBD2. The germline gives CDR1 MGHRA, CDR2 YSYEKL. J was trimmed by 2 bases and V by 2 bases; bases with no gene match: 2. CDR3 length: 15 residues. CDR3 in amino acids: CASSQLGLAYNEQFF. The CDR3 DNA follows: TGCGCCAGCAGCCAATTGGGACTAGCCTACAATGAGCAGTTCTTC.

The chain employs TRBV3-1 (or the pseudogene TRBV3-2) and TRBJ1-2, with 7 bases fitting TRBD1. The CDR3 totals 18 residues. The germline V gene has CDR1 LGHDT and CDR2 YNNKEL (reference sequence). Trimming at V came to 0 bases and at J to 6 bases, leaving 16 bases not matched to a gene. CDR3 bases: TGTGCCAGCAGCCAAGATGGTGAGAGGGGGCGAATTCCAGATGGCTACACCTTC. This encodes CASSQDGERGRIPDGYTF.

The chain employs TRBV28 and TRBJ2-3; a weak D match, TRBD2 (5 bases). This CDR3 is 12 amino acids long. Germline assignment: CDR1 MDHEN and CDR2 SYDVKM. V dropped 5 bases and J dropped 5 bases, with 8 bases sitting between them. CDR3 sequence (DNA): TGTGCCAGCAGTGTCGGACTAGATACGCAGTATTTT. Its translation: CASSVGLDTQYF. The full variable domain, completed using reference TRBV28 and TRBJ2-3, is DVKVTQSSRYLVKRTGEKVFLECVQDMDHENMFWYRQDPGLGLRLIYFSYDVKMKEKGDIPEGYSVSREKKERFSLILESASTNQTSMYLCASSVGLDTQYFGPGTRLTVL.

This chain joins TRBV27 and TRBJ2-5; TRBD2 is a possible D gene (6 bases). CDR1 and CDR2 from the germline V gene are MNHEY and SMNVEV (reference sequence). V was trimmed by 8 bases and J by 3 bases, leaving 22 bases between them. CDR3 length: 16 amino acids. The CDR3 reads CASSGRGLPTKETQYF. CDR3 sequence (DNA): TGTGCCAGCTCAGGCCGGGGACTCCCAACCAAAGAGACCCAGTACTTC.

The V and J genes are TRBV18 and TRBJ2-5; 9 bases are a match to TRBD1. Germline CDR1 KGHSH, CDR2 LQKENI. This CDR3 comprises 15 residues. V dropped 6 bases and J dropped 5; count of bases not matched to a gene: 10. This chain's CDR3 is CASSSGTGLEETQYF. CDR3 DNA sequence: TGTGCCAGCTCTTCCGGGACAGGGCTTGAGGAGACCCAGTACTTC.

V gene TRBV19 combines with J gene TRBJ2-7; D unresolved. V was trimmed by 2 bases and J by 0 bases, leaving 14 bases between them. Germline V lookup: CDR1 LNHDA, CDR2 SQIVND (reference sequence). The CDR3 runs 16 residues. The DNA for the CDR3 is TGTGCCAGTAGTATACGGCACAGCCAACTCTCCTACGAGCAGTACTTC. Translated, it gives CASSIRHSQLSYEQYF.

The CDR3 sequence is CASSLGGSRGNTIYF. CDR3 DNA: TGTGCCAGCAGTCTTGGGGGGTCTAGAGGAAACACCATATATTTT. The chain joins TRBV7-3 to TRBJ1-3; possible D gene TRBD1, 5 bases. Trimming stripped 6 bases from V and 4 bases from J, with 16 bases between. CDR1 and CDR2 (germline): SGHTA, FQGTGA. There are 15 residues in the CDR3.

With regard to this clone: The identical CDR3 is also encoded by other nucleotide sequences in the sample. The chain uses TRBV27 and TRBJ2-6; no clear D gene. Germline V gene lookup returns CDR1 MNHEY and CDR2 SMNVEV (reference sequence). Deletions cut 4 bases from V and 1 base from J, with 8 bases between. The CDR3 loop spans 15 amino acids. CDR3: CASSSRLSGANVLTF. The CDR3 DNA sequence: TGTGCCAGCAGTTCGCGACTGTCTGGGGCCAACGTCCTGACTTTC.

The chain recombines TRBV10-1 with TRBJ2-1; no definite D call. The germline CDR1 and CDR2 sequences are WNHNN and SYGVQD (reference sequence). V was pared by 9 bases and J by 7 bases, with 13 bases between. The CDR3 loop spans 12 amino acids. The CDR3 sequence is CARVTNANEQFF. The CDR3 coding sequence is TGCGCCAGGGTGACAAACGCGAATGAGCAGTTCTTC.

V gene TRBV6-5 combines with J gene TRBJ1-5; D unclear. V shed 6 bases and J shed 3 bases, with 12 bases lying between them. Germline V lookup: CDR1 MNHEY, CDR2 SVGAGI. The CDR3 runs to 14 residues. CDR3 coding DNA: TGTGCCAGCAGCTTGAGGGATAACAATCAGCCCCAGCATTTT. Its protein is CASSLRDNNQPQHF.

A single count supports this clone. This chain links TRBV18 with TRBJ2-1; 7 bases are a match to TRBD1. The CDR3 length is 15 residues. CDR1 is KGHSH, CDR2 LQKENI, per germline. V shed 4 bases, J shed 1 base, and the junction held 4 bases outside the gene matches. CDR3 region: CASSRGTASYNEQFF. CDR3 DNA sequence: TGTGCCAGCTCACGTGGGACAGCTTCCTACAATGAGCAGTTCTTC.

The chain employs TRBV15 and TRBJ1-1, with D uncertain. The germline V gene encodes CDR1 LNHNV and CDR2 YYDKDF (reference sequence). The CDR3 length is 16 residues. V lost 1 base and J lost 0, with 12 bases in between. The DNA of the CDR3 is TGTGCCACCAGCAGAGTAGGCGGAATAATGAACACTGAAGCTTTCTTT. Translated, it gives CATSRVGGIMNTEAFF.

The genes are TRBV7-2 and TRBJ1-5, with 10 bases identical to TRBD1. After removal of 3 bases from V and 6 bases from J, the junction contained 2 bases not matched to a gene. This CDR3 is 14 amino acids long. From germline, CDR1 is SGHTA and CDR2 FQGNSA. The CDR3 DNA follows: TGTGCCAGCAGCTTCGGGACAGGGGTTCAGCCCCAGCATTTT. Amino acid sequence: CASSFGTGVQPQHF.

The chain carries TRBV7-6 and TRBJ1-1, with TRBD1 identical over 8 bases. CDR3 length: 15 amino acids. V trimming: 4 bases; J trimming: 5 bases; junction bases outside the gene matches: 9. Germline-derived CDR1 and CDR2 are SGHVS and FNYEAQ. The CDR3 reads CASSSRQGASTEAFF. The CDR3 DNA sequence: TGTGCCAGCAGCTCCCGGCAGGGGGCGTCGACTGAAGCTTTCTTT.